The 5 T cell receptor beta chains reported below all come from one sample, sequenced in a study of cytomegalovirus exposure and HLA in healthy donors. The protocol was immunoSEQ multiplex PCR, while the TCRdb copy is restricted to in-frame clones and leaves out a portion. The table includes 140,000 to 150,000 clones, 94% detected once. The sequencing sample was made of PBMCs. These receptors originate from a man younger than 35 in good health and CMV-seropositive.

This clone came up once. The V call is TRBV5-6, the J call TRBJ1-2; TRBD1 aligns across 7 bases. The J segment lost 8 bases and the V segment lost 1 base, leaving 2 bases of the junction unmatched. CDR1 is SGHDT, CDR2 YYEEEE, per germline. There are 12 residues in the CDR3. CDR3 coding DNA: TGTGCCAGCAGCTTGAACAGGGGCGGCTACACCTTC. It yields the protein CASSLNRGGYTF.

The chain links TRBV28 to TRBJ1-4; D is undetermined. CDR3 length: 15 residues. The V end lost 3 bases, the J end lost 3 bases, and 11 bases lay between the germline ends. Germline-derived CDR1 and CDR2 are MDHEN and SYDVKM. CDR3 DNA sequence: TGTGCCAGCAGTTTCCCGCCCGGGTCTAATGAAAAACTGTTTTTT. Translated, it gives CASSFPPGSNEKLFF.

V and J are TRBV5-4 and TRBJ2-5; D perhaps matches TRBD1 (5 bases). Germline loops: CDR1 SGHNT, CDR2 YYREEE (reference sequence). This CDR3 is 13 amino acids long. V was clipped by 0 bases and J by 7 bases, with 10 bases between them. The CDR3 DNA is TGTGCCAGCAGCTTGGGTCAGGGTGGGACCCAGTACTTC. Encoded protein: CASSLGQGGTQYF.

This chain links TRBV19 with TRBJ2-3; D remains unclear. The CDR3 extends over 15 amino acids. Trimming took 4 bases from V and 0 from J, leaving 11 bases between them. Germline lookup yields CDR1 LNHDA and CDR2 SQIVND (reference sequence). The CDR3 sequence: CASSTRIVSTDTQYF. In nucleotides, the CDR3 is TGTGCCAGTAGTACGAGGATAGTTAGCACAGATACGCAGTATTTT.

This clone was recorded once. The genes are TRBV7-2 and TRBJ2-1, with 11 bases identical to TRBD2. Germline trimming cut 5 bases from V and 5 bases from J; bases unmatched to any gene: 5. The germline CDR1 and CDR2 sequences are SGHTA and FQGNSA. CDR3 length: 15 residues. The CDR3 nucleotides are TGTGCCAGCAGCCGCCAGACTAGCGGGAACAATGAGCAGTTCTTC. Translating it yields CASSRQTSGNNEQFF.